Listed below are T cell receptor beta chains from one sample, sequenced in a study of T cell responses to AZD1222 COVID-19 vaccine. Using immunoSEQ multiplex PCR, the repertoire was profiled, and TCRdb retains in-frame clones only, with some absent. Here the sample spans more than 95,000 clones, around 90% being singletons. The specimen was peripheral blood, collected on day 0 of AZD1222 vaccination. These receptors were obtained from an adult in good health. Both conserved end residues are part of each CDR3. The order of the fields is J gene, V gene, CDR3 protein.

TRBJ2-5 TRBV5-1 CASSLGTSGGEETQYF
TRBJ1-3 TRBV27 CASSSRLGGNTIYF
TRBJ2-2 TRBV3-1/TRBV3-2 CASSRGDFDTGELFF
TRBJ1-1 TRBV30 CAWKTGPNTEAFF
TRBJ2-1 TRBV3-1/TRBV3-2 CASSQGRSSYNEQFF
TRBJ2-2 TRBV6-1 CASSEAGTLFGELFF
TRBJ1-1 TRBV3-1/TRBV3-2 CASSQVQGAPPEAFF
TRBJ2-1 TRBV29-1 CSVEDSVYNEQFF
TRBJ2-7 TRBV7-9 CASSFSAGYEQYF
TRBJ2-1 TRBV2 CASSEGPLEQFF
TRBJ2-7 TRBV5-1 CASSTTSGGYYEQYF
TRBJ1-6 TRBV7-9 CASRRTGDSPLHF
TRBJ2-7 TRBV7-9 CAGATGYEGAEQYF
TRBJ2-3 TRBV5-1 CASSPGQVTDTQYF
TRBJ1-2 TRBV27 CASSPQGNYGYTF
TRBJ2-5 TRBV15 CATSRQGLAFQETQYF
TRBJ1-2 TRBV2 CASSPGQGLYGGYTF
TRBJ1-6 TRBV11-3 CASSLDPYSPLHF
TRBJ1-2 TRBV4-2 CASSQVDAGGAYTF
TRBJ2-7 TRBV7-9 CASSFRQSLRNSYEQYF
TRBJ2-2 TRBV5-1 CASSFGGEGRTGELFF
TRBJ1-6 TRBV7-9 CASSLAQGGSPLHF
TRBJ2-4 TRBV4-3 CASSQEWAGIAKNIQYF
TRBJ2-1 TRBV5-6 CASSLAGPYNEQFF
TRBJ2-3 TRBV10-3 CATGAGHTDTQYF
TRBJ1-1 TRBV6-5 CASTAGGNTEAFF
TRBJ2-2 TRBV4-1 CASSQVGRALGGELFF
TRBJ1-2 TRBV5-1 CASSLQPAGGYGYTF
TRBJ1-1 TRBV27 CASSLNWADTEAFF
TRBJ2-3 TRBV2 CASRPSGSTDTQYF
TRBJ1-1 TRBV5-4 CATGLDEAFF
TRBJ1-1 TRBV28 CASSLPVQLNTEAFF
TRBJ2-5 TRBV5-4 CASSLGIGWEGETQYF
TRBJ1-1 TRBV12-3/TRBV12-4 CASSFRSPIEAFF
TRBJ2-3 TRBV27 CASRWEAFTDTQYF
TRBJ2-7 TRBV10-1 CASSPGQSYEQYF
TRBJ1-5 TRBV28 CASSPTSWGLYSNQPQHF
TRBJ2-1 TRBV2 CASQGQGAGHEQFF
TRBJ2-3 TRBV19 CASSPGTDTQYF
TRBJ1-5 TRBV11-2 CASSLDGAIQPQHF
TRBJ2-1 TRBV3-1/TRBV3-2 CASSQDRRDRYNEQFF
TRBJ2-1 TRBV9 CASSASSWTAGKGSEQFF
TRBJ2-2 TRBV27 CACSAGTNTGELFF
TRBJ1-2 TRBV19 CASSAGRVGYTF
TRBJ2-3 TRBV18 CASSSTDTQYF
TRBJ2-1 TRBV9 CASSPQAGGHRPFF